This record covers a single TCR beta chain. This sample was taken from a study of blood T cell repertoires in COVID-19. Study as a whole: The samples span acute and convalescent COVID-19 from the United States, Italy and Spain. The analysed material was cDNA or gDNA that came from T cells, B-cell-depleted T cells, or PBMCs.

Authors' processing steps: Quantification of nucleated cells was approximated via reference gene primer amplification. The data were produced by immunoSEQ multiplex PCR, yet TCRdb's version contains in-frame clones alone and is incomplete. The V and J calls and clone size come from that table; D and trimming were worked out from the DNA. The sample records roughly 80,000 clones, approximately 80% being singletons. The CDR3 spans 14 residues. Per the germline V gene, CDR1 is LGHDT and CDR2 is YNNKEL (reference sequence). Trimming took 4 bases from V and 10 from J, leaving 17 bases between them. Sequences were obtained from peripheral blood. The clonotype was recovered from a man in his fifties or sixties with active or convalescent COVID-19. The rearrangement links TRBV3-1 (or the pseudogene TRBV3-2) to TRBJ1-5; the D gene is possibly TRBD1 (6 bases). CDR3 nucleotides: TGTGCCAGCAGCCCGACGGGGGGGCGGGGACCCCAGCATTTT. This translates into CASSPTGGRGPQHF.